The 27 T cell receptor beta chains reported below all come from one sample, sequenced in a study of cytomegalovirus exposure and HLA in healthy donors. The PCR had 60 Vbeta and 13 Jbeta primers. Produced via immunoSEQ multiplex PCR; TCRdb's table is partial and in-frame only. This sample has about 160,000 clones, with roughly 82% found just once. Input material: PBMCs. The receptors were sampled from a girl between 10 and 17 years old in good health and CMV-seropositive.

V gene TRBV27 combines with J gene TRBJ1-5; 10 nucleotides align to TRBD1. In germline, CDR1 is MNHEY, CDR2 SMNVEV (reference sequence). This CDR3 has 15 residues. The trim removed 6 bases at V and 6 bases at J, leaving 8 bases unmatched. CDR3: CASRPPGQGRQPQHF. CDR3 DNA: TGTGCCAGCAGGCCGCCGGGACAGGGGCGTCAGCCCCAGCATTTT.

The chain combines TRBV29-1 with TRBJ2-2; D is uncertain. In germline, CDR1 is SQVTM, CDR2 ANQGSEA. Trimming pared 1 base from V and 0 bases from J, leaving 9 bases between. The CDR3 sequence is 15 residues long. The CDR3 spells CSVEGRSANTGELFF. In DNA form, the CDR3 reads TGCAGCGTTGAAGGTCGGTCGGCGAACACCGGGGAGCTGTTTTTT.

The gene calls are TRBV7-3 and TRBJ2-1, with TRBD1 matching over 9 bases. Germline lookup yields CDR1 SGHTA and CDR2 FQGTGA. Trimming cost V 3 bases and J 6 bases; bases outside gene matches: 9. The CDR3 sequence is 16 residues long. The CDR3 region is CASSLRDRAQSNEQFF. CDR3 bases: TGTGCCAGCAGCTTGAGGGACAGGGCGCAATCCAATGAGCAGTTCTTC.

The CDR3 bases are TGCGCCAGCAGTACCGGGACAGGGATATGGGGGGAGACCCAGTACTTC. Protein: CASSTGTGIWGETQYF. This chain joins TRBV5-1 and TRBJ2-5, with 9 nucleotides matching TRBD1. From germline, CDR1 is SGHRS and CDR2 YFSETQ. Germline trimming cut 5 bases from V and 5 bases from J; bases unmatched to any gene: 13. CDR3 length: 16 amino acids.

The chain joins TRBV5-1 to TRBJ2-6; D uncertain. CDR1 is SGHRS, CDR2 YFSETQ, per germline. V was shortened by 5 bases and J by 0 bases, with 15 bases between the two germline ends. This CDR3 contains 17 residues. CDR3 bases: TGCGCCAGCAGGCCCGGGTATGAAAGCTCTGGGGCCAACGTCCTGACTTTC. The encoded protein is CASRPGYESSGANVLTF.

V and J are TRBV6-6 and TRBJ2-7, with D possibly matching TRBD1 (5 bases). The V gene lost 3 bases and the J gene lost 4 bases, with 10 bases spanning the gap. CDR1 MNHNY and CDR2 SVGAGI come from the germline V gene (reference sequence). The CDR3 consists of 13 residues. CDR3 in amino acids: CASSYDRRYEQYF. The CDR3 DNA sequence: TGTGCCAGCAGTTATGACAGAAGATACGAGCAGTACTTC.

This clone is a singleton in its sample. J is TRBJ2-5 and V is TRBV7-2, with D perhaps matching TRBD1 (6 bases). The CDR3 length is 15 residues. The germline V gene encodes CDR1 SGHTA and CDR2 FQGNSA. V was pared by 1 base and J by 5 bases, with 14 bases between. CDR3 residues: CASSLDPGVEETQYF. For the CDR3, the DNA is TGTGCCAGCAGCTTAGACCCAGGGGTCGAGGAGACCCAGTACTTC.

The chain is built from TRBV5-8 and TRBJ2-7, with D possibly matching TRBD1 (6 bases). Trimming took off 0 bases at V and 0 bases at J, with 13 bases between the two ends. This CDR3 contains 16 residues. The germline gives CDR1 SGHTS, CDR2 YDEGEE. The CDR3 DNA reads TGTGCCAGCAGCTTGGGGCCGAGGGGGAGCTCCTACGAGCAGTACTTC. Translation: CASSLGPRGSSYEQYF.

In this sample, this clone turned up a few times. The V gene is TRBV13, the J gene TRBJ2-1, with 10 bases aligning to TRBD2. The germline CDR1 and CDR2 sequences are PRHDT and FYEKMQ (reference sequence). The CDR3 has 19 residues. Germline trimming cut 2 bases from V and 6 bases from J; bases unmatched to any gene: 16. The chain's CDR3 is CASSLFTSGTFTIGNEQFF. The CDR3 DNA is TGTGCCAGCAGCTTATTCACTAGCGGGACGTTTACGATAGGCAATGAGCAGTTCTTC.

The chain couples TRBV5-1 to TRBJ2-5; 8 bases match TRBD1. The germline V gene has CDR1 SGHRS and CDR2 YFSETQ. The CDR3 extends over 17 amino acids. V was clipped by 0 bases and J by 4 bases; unmatched bases: 11. The CDR3 here is CASSLELRTGKRETQYF. CDR3 nucleotide sequence: TGCGCCAGCAGCTTGGAGTTGCGGACAGGGAAACGAGAGACCCAGTACTTC.

The chain couples TRBV2 to TRBJ2-2; D possibly corresponds to TRBD2 (5 bases). There are 15 residues in the CDR3. V gave up 4 bases and J gave up 0 bases, with 9 bases separating them. Per the germline V gene, CDR1 is SNHLY and CDR2 is FYNNEI. CDR3 sequence: CASSGTGTNTGELFF. The CDR3 DNA reads as TGTGCCAGCAGTGGGACGGGAACGAACACCGGGGAGCTGTTTTTT. The variable domain in full, completed from reference TRBV2 and TRBJ2-2, reads EPEVTQTPSHQVTQMGQEVILRCVPISNHLYFYWYRQILGQKVEFLVSFYNNEISEKSEIFDDQFSVERPDGSNFTLKIRSTKLEDSAMYFCASSGTGTNTGELFFGEGSRLTVL.

The chain joins TRBV9 to TRBJ1-2; a possible D gene is TRBD1 (5 bases). The V end was cut by 0 bases, the J end by 8 bases, with 8 bases between. The CDR3 loop spans 12 amino acids. Germline assignment: CDR1 SGDLS and CDR2 YYNGEE. CDR3: CASSVGGGGYTF. The CDR3 DNA reads TGTGCCAGCAGCGTAGGGGGGGGAGGCTACACCTTC.

The gene calls are TRBV5-4 and TRBJ2-2, with 10 bases fitting TRBD1. The germline gives CDR1 SGHNT, CDR2 YYREEE (reference sequence). The CDR3 runs to 15 residues. Trimming at V came to 4 bases and at J to 10 bases, leaving 10 bases not matched to a gene. CDR3 nucleotide sequence: TGTGCCAGCAGCCCCGACGGGACAGGGGAGGAGGAGCTGTTTTTT. Translated, it gives CASSPDGTGEEELFF.

The gene calls are TRBV2 and TRBJ1-1; no clear D gene. CDR3 size: 14 residues. Germline values: CDR1 SNHLY, CDR2 FYNNEI. The V end lost 4 bases, the J end lost 5 bases, and 14 bases lay between the germline ends. The CDR3 loop is CASSAGDLKTEAFF. The CDR3 DNA follows: TGTGCCAGCAGTGCCGGAGATCTCAAGACTGAAGCTTTCTTT.

This rearrangement joins TRBV10-3 to TRBJ2-6; no reliable D call. The CDR3 runs 14 residues. Germline V gene sequence: CDR1 ENHRY, CDR2 SYGVKD. The V and J ends lost 5 bases and 4 bases respectively, with 9 bases between them. The CDR3 loop is CAISFGPGANVLTF. CDR3 bases: TGTGCCATCAGTTTTGGGCCGGGGGCCAACGTCCTGACTTTC.

The V gene is TRBV29-1, the J gene TRBJ2-7; a weak D match, TRBD2 (6 bases). V was clipped by 4 bases and J by 3 bases, with 10 bases between them. CDR3 length: 12 residues. CDR1 and CDR2 (germline): SQVTM, ANQGSEA. CDR3 sequence: CSVAGLNYEQYF. The CDR3 nucleotides are TGCAGCGTTGCGGGACTGAACTACGAGCAGTACTTC.

The chain recombines TRBV6-1 with TRBJ2-3; TRBD1 aligns across 8 bases. V was pared by 2 bases and J by 2 bases, with 6 bases of the junction left unmatched. The CDR3 sequence is 16 residues long. Looked up from germline, CDR1 is MNHNS and CDR2 is SASEGT. CDR3: CASSEMAGGITDTQYF. CDR3 coding DNA: TGTGCCAGCAGTGAAATGGCAGGGGGCATCACAGATACGCAGTATTTT.

This CDR3 is CASSLSYADMNTEAFF. The CDR3 coding sequence is TGTGCCAGCAGTTTATCGTACGCAGATATGAACACTGAAGCTTTCTTT. The V call is TRBV27, the J call TRBJ1-1; D is unclear. With 0 bases removed from V and 0 bases from J, the gap between germline ends came to 11 bases. CDR1 is MNHEY, CDR2 SMNVEV, per germline (reference sequence). This CDR3 comprises 16 residues.

This chain uses TRBV29-1 with TRBJ2-3, with 8 positions matching TRBD1. CDR3 length equals 13 residues. V lost 6 bases, J lost 1 base, and 3 bases stayed unmatched. CDR1 is SQVTM, CDR2 ANQGSEA, per germline. The chain's CDR3 is CSVDRAGTDTQYF. The CDR3 DNA follows: TGCAGCGTGGACAGGGCGGGCACAGATACGCAGTATTTT.

This sequence joins TRBV29-1 and TRBJ2-7; perhaps TRBD1 as D (6 bases). The V end was cut by 2 bases, the J end by 1 base, with 15 bases between. Looked up from germline, CDR1 is SQVTM and CDR2 is ANQGSEA. The CDR3 has 15 amino acids. The CDR3 spells CSVESATGLSYEQYF. CDR3 coding DNA: TGCAGCGTTGAATCCGCCACAGGGCTTTCCTACGAGCAGTACTTC.

CDR3 sequence: CASSIGGSLPYEQYF. DNA of the CDR3: TGTGCCAGTAGTATTGGGGGGAGTCTGCCCTACGAGCAGTACTTC. This rearrangement joins TRBV19 to TRBJ2-7; D is perhaps TRBD2 (6 bases). The length of the CDR3 is 15 residues. V dropped 3 bases and J dropped 2 bases, with 14 bases sitting between them. The germline V gene has CDR1 LNHDA and CDR2 SQIVND (reference sequence). Based on the CDR3 plus reference TRBV19 and TRBJ2-7, the full variable domain is DGGITQSPKYLFRKEGQNVTLSCEQNLNHDAMYWYRQDPGQGLRLIYYSQIVNDFQKGDIAEGYSVSREKKESFPLTVTSAQKNPTAFYLCASSIGGSLPYEQYFGPGTRLTVT.

The chain combines TRBV6-6 with TRBJ2-7; 10 nucleotides agree with TRBD1. Trimming cost V 2 bases and J 3 bases; bases outside gene matches: 1. The CDR3 is 14 residues long. Germline loops: CDR1 MNHNY, CDR2 SVGAGI (reference sequence). The chain's CDR3 is CASSYGQGVYEQYF. The DNA of the CDR3 is TGTGCCAGCAGTTACGGACAGGGGGTCTACGAGCAGTACTTC.

The V call is TRBV28, the J call TRBJ2-1, with 10 bases that match TRBD1. Germline values: CDR1 MDHEN, CDR2 SYDVKM. This CDR3 has 14 residues. Trimming at V came to 8 bases and at J to 6 bases, leaving 7 bases not matched to a gene. The CDR3 region is CASENWDRGNEQFF. CDR3 nucleotides: TGTGCCAGCGAAAACTGGGACAGGGGCAATGAGCAGTTCTTC.

The V and J genes are TRBV11-2 and TRBJ1-4; 7 positions match TRBD1. The CDR3 extends over 15 amino acids. J gave up 8 bases and V 2 bases, and 8 bases lay outside the gene matches. Germline V CDR1 and CDR2: SGHAT, FQNNGV. Here the CDR3 reads CASSLFDRAGEKLFF. In nucleotides, the CDR3 is TGTGCCAGCAGCTTATTCGACAGGGCGGGGGAAAAACTGTTTTTT.

CDR3: CASSPRGGPNTEAFF. CDR3 DNA: TGTGCCAGCAGCCCCCGTGGGGGCCCGAACACTGAAGCTTTCTTT. This sequence joins TRBV7-9 and TRBJ1-1; weak D call: TRBD1 (6 bases). The V gene lost 5 bases and the J gene lost 1 base, with 14 bases spanning the gap. In germline, CDR1 is SEHNR, CDR2 FQNEAQ (reference sequence). CDR3 length: 15 residues. The whole variable domain, filled in from reference TRBV7-9 and TRBJ1-1, reads DTGVSQNPRHKITKRGQNVTFRCDPISEHNRLYWYRQTLGQGPEFLTYFQNEAQLEKSRLLSDRFSAERPKGSFSTLEIQRTEQGDSAMYLCASSPRGGPNTEAFFGQGTRLTVV.

The CDR3 nucleotides read TGTGCCAGCAGCCTTGACGGGTATAGCAATCAGCCCCAGCATTTT. Its translation: CASSLDGYSNQPQHF. The chain carries TRBV5-4 and TRBJ1-5; D not certain. CDR3 length equals 15 residues. Trimming removed 4 bases from V and 0 bases from J, with 11 bases in between. The germline V gene encodes CDR1 SGHNT and CDR2 YYREEE (reference sequence).

The genes are TRBV18 and TRBJ2-1; D might be TRBD2 (6 bases). This CDR3 is built from 14 residues. Germline V gene data show CDR1 as KGHSH and CDR2 as LQKENI. The ends were cut back, 3 bases at V and 3 bases at J, with 9 bases in the middle. CDR3 nucleotides: TGTGCCAGCTCACCGGGACTTAACTACAATGAGCAGTTCTTC. Encoded protein: CASSPGLNYNEQFF.